Shown below are 24 T cell receptor beta chains from a single sample sequenced in a study of PD-L1 blockade in urothelial cancer. Method: immunoSEQ multiplex PCR; TCRdb's copy keeps in-frame clones and lacks some. This sample has approximately 38,000 clones; 65% to 90% occur once, and the top ten carry about 22%. Time point reported: peripheral blood 6 weeks after treatment start. The material was PBMCs, obtained around atezolizumab (anti-PD-L1) treatment. Receptors were obtained from a man aged 60 to 69 with urothelial cancer.

This rearrangement joins TRBV5-4 to TRBJ2-3; possibly TRBD1 for D (6 bases). V was shortened by 3 bases and J by 2 bases, with 10 bases between the two germline ends. Germline V gives CDR1 SGHNT, CDR2 YYREEE (reference sequence). This CDR3 spans 14 amino acids. The CDR3 reads CASSSRDTTDTQYF. CDR3 DNA: TGTGCCAGCAGCTCCCGGGACACCACAGATACGCAGTATTTT. Based on the CDR3 plus reference TRBV5-4 and TRBJ2-3, the full variable domain is ETGVTQSPTHLIKTRGQQVTLRCSSQSGHNTVSWYQQALGQGPQFIFQYYREEENGRGNFPPRFSGLQFPNYSSELNVNALELDDSALYLCASSSRDTTDTQYFGPGTRLTVL.

The genes are TRBV29-1 and TRBJ1-3; 8 bases are shared with TRBD1. Germline V gene sequence: CDR1 SQVTM, CDR2 ANQGSEA. The CDR3 totals 14 residues. V trimming: 3 bases; J trimming: 2 bases; junction bases outside the gene matches: 3. The CDR3 coding sequence is TGCAGCGTTGACCAGACAGGGGCTGGAAACACCATATATTTT. It is translated as CSVDQTGAGNTIYF.

The V call is TRBV11-1, the J call TRBJ2-3, with 9 nucleotides matching TRBD2. CDR3 length: 14 amino acids. The germline gives CDR1 SGHAT, CDR2 FQDESV (reference sequence). V lost 7 bases and J lost 9; bases outside the gene matches: 11. The CDR3 coding sequence is TGTGCCAGCACCCTGGCTAGCGGGGCCGGAACGCAGTATTTT. Translated: CASTLASGAGTQYF.

The chain is built from TRBV6-6 and TRBJ2-7; a weak D match, TRBD1 (6 bases). Germline V CDR1 and CDR2: MNHNY, SVGAGI (reference sequence). V was cut by 0 bases and J by 3 bases, with 15 bases left in between. The CDR3 is made up of 16 amino acids. The CDR3 region has the DNA TGTGCCAGCAGTTACTCCCTGTCAGGACAGAACTACGAGCAGTACTTC. Its translation is CASSYSLSGQNYEQYF.

By frequency in the sample, this clone is medium-sized (0.01 to 0.1%). CDR3 sequence (DNA): TGTGCCAGCAGCCCCGGGACAGGGTGGAACACTGAAGCTTTCTTT. Translated: CASSPGTGWNTEAFF. The chain carries TRBV7-9 and TRBJ1-1; 9 bases line up with TRBD1. The CDR3 runs 15 residues. Germline CDR1 SEHNR, CDR2 FQNEAQ (reference sequence). V shed 5 bases, J shed 1 base, and the junction held 5 bases outside the gene matches.

In DNA, the CDR3 is TGTGCCAGCAGCCCAAACAGGGGGGACAATCAGCCCCAGCATTTT. It codes for CASSPNRGDNQPQHF. The chain links TRBV9 to TRBJ1-5; 8 nucleotides agree with TRBD1. This CDR3 is built from 15 residues. The germline V gene encodes CDR1 SGDLS and CDR2 YYNGEE. V shed 4 bases and J 3 bases; nucleotides not matched to a gene: 6.

The chain is built from TRBV5-1 and TRBJ2-2; 8 positions agree with TRBD1. J was trimmed by 1 base and V by 2 bases; bases with no gene match: 1. The CDR3 runs 15 residues. CDR1 SGHRS and CDR2 YFSETQ come from the germline V gene. The CDR3 DNA sequence: TGCGCCAGCAGCTTCGGGACAGGGAACACCGGGGAGCTGTTTTTT. It codes for CASSFGTGNTGELFF.

V gene TRBV2 combines with J gene TRBJ2-7, with D possibly TRBD2 on 5 matching bases. The CDR3 loop spans 15 amino acids. CDR1 is SNHLY and CDR2 is FYNNEI in the germline V gene. V was trimmed by 6 bases and J by 7 bases, leaving 22 bases between them. The DNA of the CDR3 is TGTGCCAGCAGACTCAGGACTGACGGGATCTATGAGCAGTACTTC. Amino acid sequence: CASRLRTDGIYEQYF.

V is TRBV19 and J is TRBJ1-6; 7 bases fit TRBD1. Germline CDR1 reads LNHDA; CDR2 reads SQIVND (reference sequence). CDR3 length: 14 amino acids. V lost 7 bases to trimming and J lost 7 bases; unmatched junction nucleotides: 7. The CDR3 protein is CASNAGQRNSPLHF. Written as DNA, the CDR3 is TGTGCCAGTAATGCGGGACAGAGAAATTCACCCCTCCACTTT.

This clone has just one count. The genes are TRBV30 and TRBJ1-2, with 9 nucleotides matching TRBD1. After removal of 2 bases from V and 7 bases from J, the junction contained 8 bases not matched to a gene. The length of the CDR3 is 14 residues. The V gene's germline CDR1 is GTSNPN and CDR2 SVGIG (reference sequence). Written as DNA, the CDR3 is TGTGCCTGGAGTTCAAAAGGGACAGGGTCTGGCTACACCTTC. The encoded protein is CAWSSKGTGSGYTF. The full variable domain, with the rest looked up from reference TRBV30 and TRBJ1-2, is SQTIHQWPATLVQPVGSPLSLECTVEGTSNPNLYWYRQAAGRGLQLLFYSVGIGQISSEVPQNLSASRPQDRQFILSSKKLLLSDSGFYLCAWSSKGTGSGYTFGSGTRLTVV.

The genes are TRBV5-4 and TRBJ2-1, with D tentatively TRBD2 (6 bases). Germline CDR1 SGHNT, CDR2 YYREEE (reference sequence). The V and J ends lost 0 bases and 0 bases respectively, with 16 bases between them. The CDR3 is made up of 18 amino acids. DNA of the CDR3: TGTGCCAGCAGCTTGGAACTGTGGCGGGAAAACTCCTACAATGAGCAGTTCTTC. Translating it yields CASSLELWRENSYNEQFF.

The V and J genes are TRBV5-5 and TRBJ1-6, with 7 nucleotides matching TRBD1. V shed 1 base and J 9 bases; nucleotides not matched to a gene: 4. CDR3 length equals 14 residues. Looked up from germline, CDR1 is SGHKS and CDR2 is YYEKEE (reference sequence). The chain's CDR3 is CASSLLTGFSPLHF. DNA for the CDR3: TGTGCCAGCAGCTTGCTGACAGGGTTTTCACCCCTCCACTTT.

This clone showed up just once. The chain has TRBV2 and TRBJ1-2; 8 bases are shared with TRBD1. J gave up 6 bases and V 5 bases, and 8 bases lay outside the gene matches. The length of the CDR3 is 14 residues. Germline assignment: CDR1 SNHLY and CDR2 FYNNEI. The CDR3 coding sequence is TGTGCCAGCAGTTACAGGGGGGGCCCGAATGGCTACACCTTC. It is translated as CASSYRGGPNGYTF. Using reference TRBV2 and TRBJ1-2 for the parts outside the CDR3, the full variable domain is EPEVTQTPSHQVTQMGQEVILRCVPISNHLYFYWYRQILGQKVEFLVSFYNNEISEKSEIFDDQFSVERPDGSNFTLKIRSTKLEDSAMYFCASSYRGGPNGYTFGSGTRLTVV.

The chain has TRBV5-1 and TRBJ1-2; 11 positions agree with TRBD1. The CDR3 loop spans 16 amino acids. V trimming: 4 bases; J trimming: 2 bases; junction bases outside the gene matches: 7. The germline CDR1 and CDR2 sequences are SGHRS and YFSETQ. The CDR3 nucleotides read TGCGCCAGCAGCCCGGGACAGGGGGTCGTAAACTATGGCTACACCTTC. Translation gives CASSPGQGVVNYGYTF. The whole variable domain, remainder taken from reference TRBV5-1 and TRBJ1-2, is KAGVTQTPRYLIKTRGQQVTLSCSPISGHRSVSWYQQTPGQGLQFLFEYFSETQRNKGNFPGRFSGRQFSNSRSEMNVSTLELGDSALYLCASSPGQGVVNYGYTFGSGTRLTVV.

The rearrangement uses TRBV6-1 and TRBJ1-2; D gene unclear. Trimming cost V 4 bases and J 2 bases, with 8 bases left between them. The CDR3 runs to 13 residues. Germline CDR1 reads MNHNS; CDR2 reads SASEGT. The DNA of the CDR3 is TGTGCCAGCAGTGGTCCCTTGAACTATGGCTACACCTTC. It yields the protein CASSGPLNYGYTF.

The chain's CDR3 is CASSDGKNTEAFF. The DNA for the CDR3 is TGTGCCAGTAGCGACGGGAAGAACACTGAAGCTTTCTTT. The chain is built from TRBV19 and TRBJ1-1, with D unclear. The V end was cut by 6 bases, the J end by 1 base, with 9 bases between. The CDR3 is 13 amino acids. Looked up from germline, CDR1 is LNHDA and CDR2 is SQIVND (reference sequence). The variable domain in full, with the rest retrieved from reference TRBV19 and TRBJ1-1, is DGGITQSPKYLFRKEGQNVTLSCEQNLNHDAMYWYRQDPGQGLRLIYYSQIVNDFQKGDIAEGYSVSREKKESFPLTVTSAQKNPTAFYLCASSDGKNTEAFFGQGTRLTVV.

V usage is TRBV2 and J usage is TRBJ2-1; 8 bases are shared with TRBD2. The CDR3 totals 14 residues. V trimming: 8 bases; J trimming: 7 bases; junction bases outside the gene matches: 10. Germline lookup yields CDR1 SNHLY and CDR2 FYNNEI. This CDR3 is CASYRAGVGNEQFF. CDR3 bases: TGTGCCAGCTATCGAGCGGGGGTCGGGAATGAGCAGTTCTTC.

In this sample, this clone turned up a few times. The rearrangement joins TRBV4-1 to TRBJ2-2; D call uncertain. The V end was cut by 1 base, the J end by 1 base, with 10 bases between. There are 16 residues in the CDR3. Germline CDR1 reads MGHRA; CDR2 reads YSYEKL. CDR3 sequence: CASSQADLRNTGELFF. As DNA, the CDR3 is TGCGCCAGCAGCCAAGCCGATCTCAGGAACACCGGGGAGCTGTTTTTT.

The J gene is TRBJ2-6, the V gene TRBV27, with 8 bases fitting TRBD1. This CDR3 comprises 19 residues. Germline trimming cut 3 bases from V and 2 bases from J; bases unmatched to any gene: 12. CDR1 MNHEY and CDR2 SMNVEV come from the germline V gene (reference sequence). Here the CDR3 reads CASSFPSGGKRAGANVLTF. For the CDR3, the DNA is TGTGCCAGCAGTTTTCCCTCAGGGGGCAAGAGGGCTGGGGCCAACGTCCTGACTTTC. Full variable domain (rest looked up from reference TRBV27 and TRBJ2-6): EAQVTQNPRYLITVTGKKLTVTCSQNMNHEYMSWYRQDPGLGLRQIYYSMNVEVTDKGDVPEGYKVSRKEKRNFPLILESPSPNQTSLYFCASSFPSGGKRAGANVLTFGAGSRLTVL.

This clone was found once. The V call is TRBV14, the J call TRBJ2-1, with 10 bases that match TRBD2. Germline V gene sequence: CDR1 SGHDN, CDR2 FVKESK. J was trimmed by 6 bases and V by 1 base; bases with no gene match: 6. This CDR3 is built from 16 residues. The CDR3 spells CASSQARGLAINEQFF. DNA for the CDR3: TGTGCCAGCAGCCAAGCTCGGGGACTAGCGATCAATGAGCAGTTCTTC.

This chain links TRBV28 with TRBJ2-1; 8 bases are a match to TRBD2. CDR1 is MDHEN and CDR2 is SYDVKM in the germline V gene. Trimming removed 2 bases from V and 10 bases from J; junction bases left unmatched: 19. The CDR3 has 18 amino acids. Here the CDR3 DNA reads TGTGCCAGCAGTTTAGGTGTGGGGCTAGCGGGCCCCACCGACGAGCAGTTCTTC. This encodes CASSLGVGLAGPTDEQFF.

The chain uses TRBV7-2 and TRBJ1-1, with D uncertain. The V gene's germline CDR1 is SGHTA and CDR2 FQGNSA. V was clipped by 4 bases and J by 4 bases, with 10 bases between them. This CDR3 spans 13 amino acids. CDR3 in amino acids: CASSSEGFTEAFF. Here the CDR3 DNA reads TGTGCCAGCAGCTCGGAGGGCTTCACTGAAGCTTTCTTT.

This clone was counted a single time. The gene calls are TRBV30 and TRBJ1-4, with 10 bases fitting TRBD1. The CDR3 has 15 amino acids. Germline V CDR1 and CDR2: GTSNPN, SVGIG (reference sequence). V shed 5 bases, J shed 1 base, and the junction held 4 bases outside the gene matches. The CDR3 loop is CAWCGQGGTNEKLFF. The CDR3, as DNA: TGTGCCTGGTGCGGACAGGGGGGAACTAATGAAAAACTGTTTTTT.

This rearrangement joins TRBV5-1 to TRBJ2-2; tentatively, D is TRBD1 (6 bases). V was shortened by 4 bases and J by 0 bases, with 16 bases between the two germline ends. This CDR3 contains 17 residues. Germline CDR1 reads SGHRS; CDR2 reads YFSETQ. CDR3 sequence reads: CASSPLDRSTNTGELFF. CDR3 in DNA: TGCGCCAGCAGCCCACTAGACAGGTCCACGAACACCGGGGAGCTGTTTTTT.